The clone carrying this TCR beta chain has only one observation. The antigen remains unidentified. Clones were sequenced by immunoSEQ multiplex PCR, and TCRdb holds only the in-frame ones, with some missing. This table holds tens of thousands of clones, more than 70% found once. This CDR3 has 11 residues. Germline values: CDR1 MDHEN, CDR2 SYDVKM. V lost 6 bases, J lost 2 bases, and 5 bases lay in between. The data were obtained in a study of T cell responses to AZD1222 COVID-19 vaccine. Regarding the study as a whole: Donors, mostly white British, included more females; clonal diversity was possibly underestimated. Spike-specific TCRs gained breadth and depth after people received two AZD1222 doses. Seropositive at baseline were only five or six AZD1222 recipients. Spike was spanned by vaccine-associated CD4 TCRs, which were dominant at 160-218 and 743-854.

This chain links TRBV28 with TRBJ2-7, with no clear D. The clonotype was recovered from an adult who received the AZD1222 COVID-19 vaccine. The starting material was peripheral blood, obtained 28 days after the second AZD1222 dose. CDR3 loop: CASSTPYEQYF. Here the CDR3 DNA reads TGTGCCAGCAGCACTCCCTACGAGCAGTACTTC.